This T cell receptor (beta chain) derives from a study of blood T cell repertoires in COVID-19. Study-wide background: Acute-phase and convalescent COVID-19 samples originated in the United States, Italy and Spain.

There are 16 residues in the CDR3. Germline V gives CDR1 SGHTA, CDR2 FQGNSA. Unmatched junction bases numbered 4, after V lost 3 bases and J lost 0 bases. This clone was picked up one time. In the original processing: Nucleated cell number was recorded as an estimate derived from reference gene primer amplification. Data came from immunoSEQ multiplex PCR; TCRdb stores just in-frame clones and leaves some out. V, J and clone size were drawn from that table, and D and trimming were deduced from the DNA. The sample records 150,000 to 200,000 clones, approximately 91% being singletons. The sample was peripheral blood. This sequence joins TRBV7-2 and TRBJ2-1; 8 bases fit TRBD2. This TCR was sampled from a man between 70 and 80 years old with active or convalescent COVID-19. The CDR3, as DNA: TGTGCCAGCAGCTTCCGCGGGGGGAGCTCCTACAATGAGCAGTTCTTC. Translating gives CASSFRGGSSYNEQFF.